This TCR beta chain was sequenced during a study of shared clonotypes between healthy human individuals. V lost 6 bases and J lost 5; bases outside the gene matches: 17. CDR1 and CDR2 from the germline V gene are SGHTA and FQGNSA. The CDR3 is made up of 18 amino acids. The data were produced by immunoSEQ multiplex PCR, yet TCRdb's version contains in-frame clones alone and is incomplete. This sample has millions of clones, with 85% to 95% found just once. Terminally differentiated effector memory CD45RA+ cells were excluded from the naive CD8 cells, which were CD45RO-negative and positively selected for CCR7.

J is TRBJ2-1 and V is TRBV7-2; TRBD2 matches at 9 bases. The sequence was collected from a man aged 18-30 years in good health. Some clones in this sample may be carry-over from other donors' samples. Sequenced sample: naive CD8+ T cells from PBMCs. CDR3 sequence (DNA): TGTGCCAGCAGAGGCCCGGGACTAGCCTACCTGGGGGACAATGAGCAGTTCTTC. Amino acid sequence: CASRGPGLAYLGDNEQFF.